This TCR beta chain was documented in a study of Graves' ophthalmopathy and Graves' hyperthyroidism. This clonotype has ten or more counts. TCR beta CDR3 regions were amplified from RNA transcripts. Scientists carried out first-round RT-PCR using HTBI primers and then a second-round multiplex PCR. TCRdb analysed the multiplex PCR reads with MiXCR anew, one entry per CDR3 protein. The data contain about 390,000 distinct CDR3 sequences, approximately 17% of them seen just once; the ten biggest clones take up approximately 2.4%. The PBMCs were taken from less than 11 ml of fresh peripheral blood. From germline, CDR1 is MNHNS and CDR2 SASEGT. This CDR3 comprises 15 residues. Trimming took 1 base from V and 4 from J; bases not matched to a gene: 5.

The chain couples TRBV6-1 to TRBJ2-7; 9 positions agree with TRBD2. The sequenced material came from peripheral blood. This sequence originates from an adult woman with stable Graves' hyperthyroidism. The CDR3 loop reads CASSEGLAGLYEQYF. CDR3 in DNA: TGTGCCAGCAGTGAAGGGCTAGCGGGACTATACGAGCAGTACTTC.